Listed below are T cell receptor beta chains from one sample, sequenced in a study of shared clonotypes between healthy human individuals. This table comes from immunoSEQ multiplex PCR, and its TCRdb copy is limited to in-frame clones, with some not included. The table has about 1.1 million clones, around 77% seen once. Sequencing was carried out using memory CD4+ T cells from PBMCs. These receptors were collected from a man aged 18 to 29 in good health. Some clones in this sample may be carry-over from other donors' samples. Both conserved end residues are part of each CDR3. Fields, in order: V gene, J gene, clone size, D gene, CDR3 length, CDR3 protein, CDR3 DNA. The D gene is left open where the match is weak. Clone size is not always given. Where it is, it says once, few, many or a class for expanded clones.

>TRBV28|TRBJ2-1|.|.|14
CASSLTGGYNEQFF
TGTGCCAGCAGTTTGACAGGAGGATACAATGAGCAGTTCTTC
>TRBV29-1|TRBJ2-5|.|TRBD1|14
CSVASQGAPETQYF
TGCAGCGTTGCAAGCCAGGGGGCGCCGGAGACCCAGTACTTC
>TRBV2|TRBJ1-1|.|.|13
CASAGQVNTEAFF
TGTGCCAGCGCGGGGCAGGTGAACACTGAAGCTTTCTTT
>TRBV6-6|TRBJ2-7|.|.|11
CASSSSFEQYF
TGTGCCAGCAGTTCGTCATTCGAGCAGTACTTC
>TRBV9|TRBJ2-5|few|.|13
CASSRPGAETQYF
TGTGCCAGCTCCCGCCCGGGGGCCGAGACCCAGTACTTC
>TRBV7-8|TRBJ1-2|.|.|15
CASSLDIAGNYGYTF
TGTGCCAGCAGCTTAGATATCGCGGGGAACTATGGCTACACCTTC
>TRBV6-6|TRBJ1-1|.|TRBD1|15
CASSYSTGLNTEAFF
TGTGCCAGCAGTTACTCGACAGGGCTGAACACTGAAGCTTTCTTT
>TRBV25-1|TRBJ1-3|.|.|12
CASIDPGNTIYF
TGTGCCAGCATTGACCCTGGAAACACCATATATTTT
>TRBV19|TRBJ1-1|few|.|14
CASIKAPDDTEAFF
TGTGCCAGTATAAAAGCCCCGGACGACACTGAAGCTTTCTTT
>TRBV28|TRBJ2-3|.|.|15
CASRDRRRDTDTQYF
TGTGCCAGCAGAGACCGAAGGAGGGACACAGATACGCAGTATTTT
>TRBV20-1|TRBJ2-7|.|.|11
CSGSTFYEQYF
TGCAGTGGAAGCACCTTTTACGAGCAGTACTTC
>TRBV2|TRBJ2-1|once|TRBD2|14
CASRTSGSSDEQFF
TGTGCCAGCAGGACTAGCGGGAGCTCCGATGAGCAGTTCTTC
>TRBV29-1|TRBJ1-1|.|TRBD1|14
CSVEGGQGATEAFF
TGCAGCGTTGAGGGCGGACAGGGGGCCACTGAAGCTTTCTTT
>TRBV19|TRBJ1-2|.|.|16
CASSIRFQNSPLGYTF
TGTGCCAGTAGTATCAGATTCCAGAACTCTCCCCTTGGCTACACCTTC
>TRBV7-3|TRBJ2-3|once|TRBD2|17
CASSLYGTSGTTDTQYF
TGTGCCAGCAGCTTATACGGGACCAGCGGGACCACAGATACGCAGTATTTT
>TRBV18|TRBJ2-7|once|.|14
CASSAGRSSYEQYF
TGTGCCAGCTCAGCCGGACGCAGCTCCTACGAGCAGTACTTC
>TRBV28|TRBJ1-5|.|TRBD1|15
CASSSGTGNSQPQHF
TGTGCCAGCAGTTCCGGGACAGGTAATTCTCAGCCCCAGCATTTT
>TRBV5-1|TRBJ2-2|.|.|16
CASSPGPAGNTGELFF
TGCGCCAGCAGCCCAGGGCCGGCGGGGAACACCGGGGAGCTGTTTTTT
>TRBV30|TRBJ2-4|.|TRBD1|14
CAWSVGQGSAIQYF
TGTGCCTGGAGCGTGGGACAGGGGTCGGCCATTCAGTACTTC
>TRBV15|TRBJ2-2|.|.|15
CATSREVGGGGELFF
TGTGCCACCAGCAGAGAAGTGGGTGGTGGCGGGGAGCTGTTTTTT
>TRBV2|TRBJ2-3|few|TRBD2|15
CASNPDSGRVDTQYF
TGTGCCAGCAACCCAGACAGCGGGAGAGTGGATACGCAGTATTTT
>TRBV6-5|TRBJ1-6|.|.|15
CASSYWAGQGSPLHF
TGTGCCAGCAGTTACTGGGCAGGGCAGGGATCACCCCTCCACTTT
>TRBV4-1|TRBJ2-7|.|.|15
CASSRTDTPYYEQYF
TGCGCCAGCAGCCGAACAGACACCCCCTACTACGAGCAGTACTTC
>TRBV5-1|TRBJ2-1|.|.|16
CASSLAPDGVINEQFF
TGCGCCAGCAGCTTGGCCCCCGACGGTGTGATCAATGAGCAGTTCTTC
>TRBV5-4|TRBJ2-2|.|TRBD2|16
CASSSMTSGNTGELFF
TGTGCCAGCAGCTCGATGACTAGCGGGAACACCGGGGAGCTGTTTTTT
>TRBV27|TRBJ2-5|.|.|13
CASSPSRAGTQYF
TGTGCCAGCAGTCCCTCAAGGGCTGGGACCCAGTACTTC
>TRBV11-2|TRBJ1-3|.|TRBD1|15
CASSPVTGRGNTIYF
TGTGCCAGCAGCCCGGTGACAGGGAGAGGAAACACCATATATTTT
>TRBV4-3|TRBJ2-1|.|.|13
CASSQRPSNEQFF
TGCGCCAGCAGCCAACGGCCTAGCAATGAGCAGTTCTTC
>TRBV18|TRBJ1-4|once|.|15
CASSYRVATNEKLFF
TGTGCCAGCTCATACAGGGTTGCAACTAATGAAAAACTGTTTTTT